This TCR beta chain was identified in a study of technical replicates of blood from a handful of donors. The CDR3 loop spans 12 amino acids. Germline CDR1 MNHNS, CDR2 SASEGT. The ends were cut back, 4 bases at V and 2 bases at J, with 6 bases in the middle. Measured with immunoSEQ multiplex PCR; TCRdb has only the in-frame clones, and not every one. The data show 55,000 to 80,000 clones, 95% to 98% seen once. The chain has TRBV6-1 and TRBJ2-7; D remains ambiguous. The sequenced material came from T cells isolated from PBMCs. The source of this sequence is a human donor in good health. The CDR3 DNA follows: TGTGCCAGCAGTGTTTCAGCCTACGAGCAGTACTTC. Translated: CASSVSAYEQYF.